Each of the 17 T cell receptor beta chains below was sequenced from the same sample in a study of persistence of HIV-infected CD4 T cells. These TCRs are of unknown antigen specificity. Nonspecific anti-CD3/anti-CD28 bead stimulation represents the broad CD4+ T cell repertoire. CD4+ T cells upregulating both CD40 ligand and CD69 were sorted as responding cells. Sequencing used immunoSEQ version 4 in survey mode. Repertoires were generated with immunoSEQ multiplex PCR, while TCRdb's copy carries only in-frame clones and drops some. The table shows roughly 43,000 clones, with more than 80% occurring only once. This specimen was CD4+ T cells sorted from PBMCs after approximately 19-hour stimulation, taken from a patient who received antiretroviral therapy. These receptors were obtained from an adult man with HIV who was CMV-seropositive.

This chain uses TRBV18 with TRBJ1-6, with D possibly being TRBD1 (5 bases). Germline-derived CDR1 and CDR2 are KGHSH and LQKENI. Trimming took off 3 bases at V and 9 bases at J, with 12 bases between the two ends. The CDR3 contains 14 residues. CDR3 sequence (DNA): TGTGCCAGCTCACCCGCAGGGAGAAGTTCACCCCTCCACTTT. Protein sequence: CASSPAGRSSPLHF.

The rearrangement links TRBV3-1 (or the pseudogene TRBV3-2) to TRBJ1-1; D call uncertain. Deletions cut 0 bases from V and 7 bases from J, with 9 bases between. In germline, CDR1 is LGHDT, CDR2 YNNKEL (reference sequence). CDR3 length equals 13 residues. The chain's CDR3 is CASSQDPQLEAFF. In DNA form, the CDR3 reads TGTGCCAGCAGCCAAGATCCCCAGCTTGAAGCTTTCTTT.

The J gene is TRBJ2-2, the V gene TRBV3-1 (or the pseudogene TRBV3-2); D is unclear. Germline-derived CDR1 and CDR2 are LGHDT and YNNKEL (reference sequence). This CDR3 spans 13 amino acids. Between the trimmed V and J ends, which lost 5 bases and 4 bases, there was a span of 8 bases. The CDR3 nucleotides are TGTGCCAGCAGCTCTTTTAGCACCGGGGAGCTGTTTTTT. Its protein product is CASSSFSTGELFF.

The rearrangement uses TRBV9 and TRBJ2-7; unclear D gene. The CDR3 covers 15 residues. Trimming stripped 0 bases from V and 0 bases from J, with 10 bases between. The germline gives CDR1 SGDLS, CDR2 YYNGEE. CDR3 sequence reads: CASSVGPEGSYEQYF. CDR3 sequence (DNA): TGTGCCAGCAGCGTAGGCCCGGAAGGCTCCTACGAGCAGTACTTC.

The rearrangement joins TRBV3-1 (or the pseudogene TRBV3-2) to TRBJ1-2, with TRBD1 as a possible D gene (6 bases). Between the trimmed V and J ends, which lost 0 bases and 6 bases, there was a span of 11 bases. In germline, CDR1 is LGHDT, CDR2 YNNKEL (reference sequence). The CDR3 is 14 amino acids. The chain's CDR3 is CASSQEGRGDGYTF. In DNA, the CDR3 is TGTGCCAGCAGCCAAGAAGGCAGGGGAGATGGCTACACCTTC.

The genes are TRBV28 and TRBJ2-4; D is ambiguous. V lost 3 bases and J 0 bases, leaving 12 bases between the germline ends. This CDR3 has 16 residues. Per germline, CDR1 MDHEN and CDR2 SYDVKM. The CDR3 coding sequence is TGTGCCAGCAGTTTGTGGAAAGAGGCAGCCAAAAACATTCAGTACTTC. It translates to CASSLWKEAAKNIQYF.

CDR3 in DNA: TGTGCCAGCTCACCGCGGACTAGCGGGGGGGCCCCCAGCTCCTACAATGAGCAGTTCTTC. It specifies CASSPRTSGGAPSSYNEQFF. The gene calls are TRBV18 and TRBJ2-1, with 15 bases that match TRBD2. The CDR3 totals 20 residues. Trimming took 3 bases from V and 0 from J; bases not matched to a gene: 9. Germline V gives CDR1 KGHSH, CDR2 LQKENI.

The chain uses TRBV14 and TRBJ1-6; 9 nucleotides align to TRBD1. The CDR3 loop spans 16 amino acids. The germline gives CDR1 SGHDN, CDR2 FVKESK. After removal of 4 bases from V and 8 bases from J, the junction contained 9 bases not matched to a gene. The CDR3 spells CASSPFRDRDYSPLHF. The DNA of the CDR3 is TGTGCCAGCAGCCCTTTCCGGGACAGGGATTATTCACCCCTCCACTTT.

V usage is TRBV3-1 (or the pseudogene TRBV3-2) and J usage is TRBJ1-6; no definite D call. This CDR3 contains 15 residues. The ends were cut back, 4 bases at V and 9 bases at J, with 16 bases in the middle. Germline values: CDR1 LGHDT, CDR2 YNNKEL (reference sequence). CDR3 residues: CASSPLRPAGSPLHF. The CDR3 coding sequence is TGTGCCAGCAGCCCTCTAAGACCGGCCGGTTCACCCCTCCACTTT.

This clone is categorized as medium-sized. The CDR3 region is CSVTTLQGSNQPQHF. CDR3 nucleotide sequence: TGCAGCGTCACGACACTCCAAGGGAGCAATCAGCCCCAGCATTTT. The genes are TRBV29-1 and TRBJ1-5; D is ambiguous. This CDR3 has 15 residues. CDR1 is SQVTM, CDR2 ANQGSEA, per germline. V lost 6 bases, J lost 1 base, and 16 bases lay in between.

CDR3 DNA sequence: TGTGCCAGCAGCCCGGGACTAGCGGGGCACGGGGAGCTGTTTTTT. It yields the protein CASSPGLAGHGELFF. This sequence joins TRBV3-1 (or the pseudogene TRBV3-2) and TRBJ2-2, with 13 positions matching TRBD2. J gave up 7 bases and V 4 bases, and 3 bases lay outside the gene matches. Germline lookup yields CDR1 LGHDT and CDR2 YNNKEL (reference sequence). CDR3 size: 15 residues.

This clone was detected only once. In DNA, the CDR3 is TGTGCCAGCAGCCAGGGGGGAAGGTGGTCAGAAGAAGCTTTCTTT. Its translation: CASSQGGRWSEEAFF. The V call is TRBV25-1, the J call TRBJ1-1; 7 bases agree with TRBD1. CDR1 is MGHDK and CDR2 is SYGVNS in the germline V gene. Losses at the gene ends were 6 bases for V and 8 bases for J; bases not matched to a gene: 15. CDR3 length: 15 amino acids. Full variable domain (remainder filled in from reference TRBV25-1 and TRBJ1-1): EADIYQTPRYLVIGTGKKITLECSQTMGHDKMYWYQQDPGMELHLIHYSYGVNSTEKGDLSSESTVSRIRTEHFPLTLESARPSHTSQYLCASSQGGRWSEEAFFGQGTRLTVV.

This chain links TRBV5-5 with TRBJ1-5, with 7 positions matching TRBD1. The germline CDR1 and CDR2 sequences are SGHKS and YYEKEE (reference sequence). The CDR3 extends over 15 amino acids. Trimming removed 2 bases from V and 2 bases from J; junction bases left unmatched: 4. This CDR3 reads CASSFRGVGNQPQHF. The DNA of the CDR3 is TGTGCCAGCAGCTTCAGGGGGGTGGGCAATCAGCCCCAGCATTTT.

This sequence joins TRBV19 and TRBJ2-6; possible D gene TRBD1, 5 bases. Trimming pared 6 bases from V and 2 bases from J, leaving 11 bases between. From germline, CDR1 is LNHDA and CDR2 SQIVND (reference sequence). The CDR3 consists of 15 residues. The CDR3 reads CASRTVSTGANVLTF. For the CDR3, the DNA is TGTGCCAGTAGGACAGTTAGTACTGGGGCCAACGTCCTGACTTTC. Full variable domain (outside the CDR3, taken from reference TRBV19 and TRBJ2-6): DGGITQSPKYLFRKEGQNVTLSCEQNLNHDAMYWYRQDPGQGLRLIYYSQIVNDFQKGDIAEGYSVSREKKESFPLTVTSAQKNPTAFYLCASRTVSTGANVLTFGAGSRLTVL.

CDR3 nucleotide sequence: TGCGCCAGCAGCTTGGGGCAGTTCACAGATACGCAGTATTTT. The encoded protein is CASSLGQFTDTQYF. This chain uses TRBV5-1 with TRBJ2-3; D not resolved. CDR1 is SGHRS and CDR2 is YFSETQ in the germline V gene. CDR3 length: 14 amino acids. V lost 0 bases, J lost 2 bases, and 7 bases lay in between.

Here the CDR3 DNA reads TGTGCCAGCAGCTTAGCGCAGGGCTTGAGCACTGAAGCTTTCTTT. Its translation: CASSLAQGLSTEAFF. The chain has TRBV7-8 and TRBJ1-1; a possible D gene is TRBD1 (5 bases). With 0 bases removed from V and 4 bases from J, the gap between germline ends came to 12 bases. Germline CDR1 reads SGHVS; CDR2 reads FQNEAQ. The CDR3 has 15 amino acids.

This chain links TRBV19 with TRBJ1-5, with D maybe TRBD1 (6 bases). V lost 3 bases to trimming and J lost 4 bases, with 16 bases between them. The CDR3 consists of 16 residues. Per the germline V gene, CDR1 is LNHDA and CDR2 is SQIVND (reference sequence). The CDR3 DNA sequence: TGTGCCAGTAGTATCCACTCGGGGGGCCTAAATCAGCCCCAGCATTTT. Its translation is CASSIHSGGLNQPQHF.